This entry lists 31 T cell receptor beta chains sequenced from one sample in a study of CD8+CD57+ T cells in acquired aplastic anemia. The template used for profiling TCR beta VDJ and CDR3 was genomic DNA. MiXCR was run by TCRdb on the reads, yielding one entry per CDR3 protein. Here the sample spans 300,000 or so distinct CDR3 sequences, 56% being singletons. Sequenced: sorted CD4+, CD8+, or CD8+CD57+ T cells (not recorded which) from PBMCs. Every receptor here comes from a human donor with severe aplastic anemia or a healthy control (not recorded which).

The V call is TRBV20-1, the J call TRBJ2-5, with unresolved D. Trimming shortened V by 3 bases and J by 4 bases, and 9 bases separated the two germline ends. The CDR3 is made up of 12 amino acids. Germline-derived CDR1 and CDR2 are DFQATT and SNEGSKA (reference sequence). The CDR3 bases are TGCAGTGCTAGGCCTCTGGTAGAGACCCAGTACTTC. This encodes CSARPLVETQYF.

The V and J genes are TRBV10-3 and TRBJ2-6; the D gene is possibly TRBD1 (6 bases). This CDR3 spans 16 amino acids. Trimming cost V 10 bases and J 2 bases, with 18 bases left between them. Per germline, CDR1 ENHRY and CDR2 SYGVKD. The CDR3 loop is CASGNTGPPGANVLTF. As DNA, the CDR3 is TGTGCCAGCGGCAATACAGGGCCCCCTGGGGCCAACGTCCTGACTTTC.

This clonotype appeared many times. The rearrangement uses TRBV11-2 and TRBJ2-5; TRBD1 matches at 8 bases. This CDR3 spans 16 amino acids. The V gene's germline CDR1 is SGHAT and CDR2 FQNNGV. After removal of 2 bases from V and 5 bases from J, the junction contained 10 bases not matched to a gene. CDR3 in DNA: TGTGCCAGCAGCTTAAGGCAGGGGGCGGAATGGGAGACCCAGTACTTC. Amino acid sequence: CASSLRQGAEWETQYF. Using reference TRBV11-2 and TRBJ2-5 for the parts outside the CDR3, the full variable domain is EAGVAQSPRYKIIEKRQSVAFWCNPISGHATLYWYQQILGQGPKLLIQFQNNGVVDDSQLPKDRFSAERLKGVDSTLKIQPAKLEDSAVYLCASSLRQGAEWETQYFGPGTRLLVL.

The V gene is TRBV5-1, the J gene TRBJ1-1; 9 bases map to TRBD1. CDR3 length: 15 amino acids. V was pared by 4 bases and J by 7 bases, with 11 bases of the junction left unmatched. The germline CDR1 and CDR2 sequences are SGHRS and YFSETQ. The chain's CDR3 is CASSPGTGNNGEAFF. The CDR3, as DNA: TGCGCCAGCAGCCCGGGGACAGGGAATAATGGTGAAGCTTTCTTT. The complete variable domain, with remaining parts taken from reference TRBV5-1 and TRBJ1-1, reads KAGVTQTPRYLIKTRGQQVTLSCSPISGHRSVSWYQQTPGQGLQFLFEYFSETQRNKGNFPGRFSGRQFSNSRSEMNVSTLELGDSALYLCASSPGTGNNGEAFFGQGTRLTVV.

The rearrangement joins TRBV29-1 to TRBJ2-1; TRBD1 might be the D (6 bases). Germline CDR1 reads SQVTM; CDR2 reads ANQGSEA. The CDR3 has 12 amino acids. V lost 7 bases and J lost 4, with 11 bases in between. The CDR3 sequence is CSGGQPYNEQFF. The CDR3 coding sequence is TGCAGCGGCGGACAGCCGTACAATGAGCAGTTCTTC.

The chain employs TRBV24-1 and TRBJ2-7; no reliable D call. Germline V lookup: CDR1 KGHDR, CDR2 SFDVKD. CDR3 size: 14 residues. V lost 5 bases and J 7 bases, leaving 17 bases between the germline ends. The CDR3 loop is CATSGSGPLPEQYF. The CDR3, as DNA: TGTGCCACCAGTGGTTCTGGACCACTTCCGGAGCAGTACTTC.

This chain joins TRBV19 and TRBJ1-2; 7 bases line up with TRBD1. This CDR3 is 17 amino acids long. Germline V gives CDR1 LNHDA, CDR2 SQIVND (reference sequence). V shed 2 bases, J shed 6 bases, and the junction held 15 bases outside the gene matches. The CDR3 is CASSIKVGTASRDGYTF. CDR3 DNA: TGTGCCAGTAGTATAAAAGTGGGGACAGCAAGTAGGGATGGCTACACCTTC.

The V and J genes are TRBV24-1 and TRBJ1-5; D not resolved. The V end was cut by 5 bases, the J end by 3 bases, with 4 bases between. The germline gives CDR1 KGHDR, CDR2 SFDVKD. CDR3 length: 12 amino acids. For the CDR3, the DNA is TGTGCCACCAGTGCCGACAATCAGCCCCAGCATTTT. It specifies CATSADNQPQHF.

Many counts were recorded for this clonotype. The CDR3 nucleotides read TGTGCCAGCGGAGGACTAGCGGGGGCTCAAGAGACCCAGTACTTC. Protein sequence: CASGGLAGAQETQYF. This rearrangement joins TRBV5-6 to TRBJ2-5, with 13 bases matching TRBD2. J was trimmed by 2 bases and V by 7 bases; bases with no gene match: 5. The CDR3 is 15 residues long. In germline, CDR1 is SGHDT, CDR2 YYEEEE. Filled out from reference TRBV5-6 and TRBJ2-5, the complete variable domain reads DAGVTQSPTHLIKTRGQQVTLRCSPKSGHDTVSWYQQALGQGPQFIFQYYEEEERQRGNFPDRFSGHQFPNYSSELNVNALLLGDSALYLCASGGLAGAQETQYFGPGTRLLVL.

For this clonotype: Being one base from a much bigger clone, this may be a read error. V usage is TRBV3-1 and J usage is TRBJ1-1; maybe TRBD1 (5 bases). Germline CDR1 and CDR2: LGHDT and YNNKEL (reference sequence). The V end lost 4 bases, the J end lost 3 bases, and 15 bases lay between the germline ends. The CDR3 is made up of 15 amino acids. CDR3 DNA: TGTGCCAGCAGCCCGGCCGGGAGGGGAGACACTGAAGCTTTCTTT. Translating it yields CASSPAGRGDTEAFF.

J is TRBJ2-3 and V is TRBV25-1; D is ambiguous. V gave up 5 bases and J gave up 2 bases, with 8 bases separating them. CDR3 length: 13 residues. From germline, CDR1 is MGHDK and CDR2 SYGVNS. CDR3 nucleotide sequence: TGTGCCAGCAGTCCAGTCCCCACAGATACGCAGTATTTT. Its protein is CASSPVPTDTQYF.

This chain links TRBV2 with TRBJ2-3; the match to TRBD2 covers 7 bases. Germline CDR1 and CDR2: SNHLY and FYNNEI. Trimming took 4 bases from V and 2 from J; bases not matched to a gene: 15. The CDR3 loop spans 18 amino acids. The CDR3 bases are TGTGCCAGCAGTGTCGGCGGGAGAGCCTCCCCTTTCACAGATACGCAGTATTTT. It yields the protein CASSVGGRASPFTDTQYF.

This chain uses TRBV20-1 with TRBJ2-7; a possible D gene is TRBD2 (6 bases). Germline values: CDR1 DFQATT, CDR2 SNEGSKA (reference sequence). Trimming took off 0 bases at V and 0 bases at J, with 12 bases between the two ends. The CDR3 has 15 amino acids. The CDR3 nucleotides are TGCAGTGCTAGAGATGTAGCGGATCCCTCCTACGAGCAGTACTTC. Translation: CSARDVADPSYEQYF.

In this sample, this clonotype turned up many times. For the CDR3, the DNA is TGTGCCAGCAGCTTAAGGGGGGGGAATATTTACGAGCAGTACTTC. Translating gives CASSLRGGNIYEQYF. The V and J genes are TRBV11-2 and TRBJ2-7, with a weak D call TRBD2 (7 bases). The germline V gene has CDR1 SGHAT and CDR2 FQNNGV. V was clipped by 2 bases and J by 4 bases, with 15 bases between them. The CDR3 consists of 15 residues.

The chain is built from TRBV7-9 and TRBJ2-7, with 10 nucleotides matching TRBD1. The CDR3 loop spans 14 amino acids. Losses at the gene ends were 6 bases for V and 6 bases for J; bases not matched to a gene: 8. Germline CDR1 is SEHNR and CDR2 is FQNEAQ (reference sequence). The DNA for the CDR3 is TGTGCCAGCAGTACGGGACAGGGGTATGGCGAGCAGTACTTC. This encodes CASSTGQGYGEQYF.

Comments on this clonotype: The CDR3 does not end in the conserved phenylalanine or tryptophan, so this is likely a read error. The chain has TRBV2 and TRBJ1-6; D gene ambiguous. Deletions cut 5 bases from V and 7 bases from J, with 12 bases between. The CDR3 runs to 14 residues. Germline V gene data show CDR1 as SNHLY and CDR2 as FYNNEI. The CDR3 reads CASSSELNNSPLHS. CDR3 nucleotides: TGTGCCAGCAGTTCTGAACTTAACAATTCACCCCTCCACTCT.

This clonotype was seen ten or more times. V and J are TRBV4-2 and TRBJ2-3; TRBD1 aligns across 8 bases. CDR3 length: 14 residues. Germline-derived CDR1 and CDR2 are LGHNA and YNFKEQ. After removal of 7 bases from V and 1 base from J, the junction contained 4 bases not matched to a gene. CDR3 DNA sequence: TGTGCCAGCAAATCAGGGGGCCGCACAGATACGCAGTATTTT. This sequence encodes CASKSGGRTDTQYF.

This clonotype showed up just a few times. Here the CDR3 reads CASSLDVRQPRINYGYTF. CDR3 nucleotides: TGTGCCAGCAGCTTAGATGTGAGACAGCCGAGGATTAACTATGGCTACACCTTC. The J gene is TRBJ1-2, the V gene TRBV11-2; TRBD1 is a possible D gene (5 bases). The CDR3 runs 18 residues. The germline V gene has CDR1 SGHAT and CDR2 FQNNGV. Trimming took 0 bases from V and 1 from J, leaving 18 bases between them.

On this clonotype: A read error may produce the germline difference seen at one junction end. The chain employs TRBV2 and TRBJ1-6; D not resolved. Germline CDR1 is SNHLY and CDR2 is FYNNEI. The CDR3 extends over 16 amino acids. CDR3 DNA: TGTGCCGGCAGTGGGCAAGGACGGGTGACTAATTCACCCCTCCACTTT. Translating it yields CAGSGQGRVTNSPLHF.

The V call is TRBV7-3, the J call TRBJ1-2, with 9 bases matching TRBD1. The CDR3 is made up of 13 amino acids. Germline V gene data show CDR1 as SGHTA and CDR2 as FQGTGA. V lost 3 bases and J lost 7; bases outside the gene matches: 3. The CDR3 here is CASSFDRGSGYTF. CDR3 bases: TGTGCCAGCAGCTTCGACAGGGGGAGTGGCTACACCTTC.

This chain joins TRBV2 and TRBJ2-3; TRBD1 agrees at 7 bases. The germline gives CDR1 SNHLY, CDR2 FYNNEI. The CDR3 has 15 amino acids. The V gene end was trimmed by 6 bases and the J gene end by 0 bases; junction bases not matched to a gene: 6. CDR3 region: CASSMDRTSTDTQYF. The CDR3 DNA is TGTGCCAGCAGCATGGACAGGACTAGCACAGATACGCAGTATTTT.

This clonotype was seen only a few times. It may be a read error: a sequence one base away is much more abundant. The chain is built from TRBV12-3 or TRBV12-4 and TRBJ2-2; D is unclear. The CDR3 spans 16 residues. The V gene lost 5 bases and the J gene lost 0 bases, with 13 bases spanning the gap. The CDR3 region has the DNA TGTGCCAGCAGTCGAACCGGGCCAACGAACACCGGGGAGCTGTTTTTT. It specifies CASSRTGPTNTGELFF.

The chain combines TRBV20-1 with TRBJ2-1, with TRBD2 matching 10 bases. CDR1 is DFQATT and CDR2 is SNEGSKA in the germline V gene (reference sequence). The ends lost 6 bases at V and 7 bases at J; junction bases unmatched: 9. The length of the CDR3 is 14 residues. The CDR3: CSAKKRGGMNEQFF. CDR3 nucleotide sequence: TGCAGTGCCAAGAAGCGGGGGGGAATGAATGAGCAGTTCTTC.

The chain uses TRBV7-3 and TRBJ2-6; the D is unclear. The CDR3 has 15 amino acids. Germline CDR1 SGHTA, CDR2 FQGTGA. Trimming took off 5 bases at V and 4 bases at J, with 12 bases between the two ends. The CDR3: CASSVPAAGANVLTF. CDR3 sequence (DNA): TGTGCCAGCAGCGTCCCAGCCGCCGGGGCCAACGTCCTGACTTTC.

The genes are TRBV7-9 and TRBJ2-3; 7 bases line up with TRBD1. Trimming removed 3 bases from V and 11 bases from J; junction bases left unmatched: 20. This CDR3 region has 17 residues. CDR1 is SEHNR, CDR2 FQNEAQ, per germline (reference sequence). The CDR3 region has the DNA TGTGCCAGCAGCTTGAAAAAGGCCTGGGACAGCCACAATGAGCAGTATTTT. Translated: CASSLKKAWDSHNEQYF.

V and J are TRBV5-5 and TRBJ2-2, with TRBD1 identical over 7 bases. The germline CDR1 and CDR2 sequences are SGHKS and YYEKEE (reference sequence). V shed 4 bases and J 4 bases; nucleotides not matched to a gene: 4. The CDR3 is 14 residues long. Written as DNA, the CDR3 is TGTGCCAGCAGCCTGGGACAGCGCACCGGGGAGCTGTTTTTT. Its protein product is CASSLGQRTGELFF. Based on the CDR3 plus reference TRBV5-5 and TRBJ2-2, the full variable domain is DAGVTQSPTHLIKTRGQQVTLRCSPISGHKSVSWYQQVLGQGPQFIFQYYEKEERGRGNFPDRFSARQFPNYSSELNVNALLLGDSALYLCASSLGQRTGELFFGEGSRLTVL.

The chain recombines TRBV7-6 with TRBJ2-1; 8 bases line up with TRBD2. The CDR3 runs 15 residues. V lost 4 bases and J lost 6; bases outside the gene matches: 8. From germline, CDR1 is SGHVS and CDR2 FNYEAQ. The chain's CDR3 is CASSSYGGEFNEQFF. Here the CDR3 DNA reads TGTGCCAGCAGCTCCTACGGGGGGGAGTTCAATGAGCAGTTCTTC.

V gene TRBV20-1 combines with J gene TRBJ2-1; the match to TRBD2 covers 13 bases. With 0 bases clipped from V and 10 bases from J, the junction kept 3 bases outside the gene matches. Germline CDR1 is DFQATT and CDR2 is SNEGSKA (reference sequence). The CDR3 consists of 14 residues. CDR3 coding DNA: TGCAGTGCTAGAGACCCGGGACTAGCGGGGGAGCAGTTCTTC. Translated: CSARDPGLAGEQFF.

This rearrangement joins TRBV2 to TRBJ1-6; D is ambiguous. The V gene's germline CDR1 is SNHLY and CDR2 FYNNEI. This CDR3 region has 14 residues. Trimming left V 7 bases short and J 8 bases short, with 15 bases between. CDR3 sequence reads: CASKADGEHSPLHF. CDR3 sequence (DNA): TGTGCCAGCAAAGCGGACGGGGAACATTCACCCCTCCACTTT.

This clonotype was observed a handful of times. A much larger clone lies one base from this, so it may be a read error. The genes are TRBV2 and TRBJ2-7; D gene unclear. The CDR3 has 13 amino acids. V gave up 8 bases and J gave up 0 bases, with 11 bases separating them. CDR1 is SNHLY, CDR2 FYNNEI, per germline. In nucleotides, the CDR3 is TGTGCCAGCGACCCGTTGAGCTCCTACGAGCAGTACTTC. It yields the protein CASDPLSSYEQYF.

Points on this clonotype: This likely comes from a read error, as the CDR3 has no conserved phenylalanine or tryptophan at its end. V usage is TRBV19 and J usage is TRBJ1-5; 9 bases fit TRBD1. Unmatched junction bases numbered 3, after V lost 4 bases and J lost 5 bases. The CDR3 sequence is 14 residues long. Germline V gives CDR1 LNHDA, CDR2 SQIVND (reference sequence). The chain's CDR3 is CASSNGQGYQPQHL. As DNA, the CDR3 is TGTGCCAGTAGTAATGGACAGGGGTATCAGCCCCAGCATCTT.